What follows describes a single T cell receptor (beta chain). The antigen is unknown. The CDR3 totals 16 residues. The V gene's germline CDR1 is SGDLS and CDR2 YYNGEE. Trimming took off 2 bases at V and 0 bases at J, with 12 bases between the two ends. These data belong to a study of graft-versus-host responses after intestinal transplantation. Study as a whole: The whole recipient group had anti-thymocyte globulin induction followed by tacrolimus and steroids for around 3 years.

Study-level findings and limits: Detected in recipient marrow were GvH clones, some of which were first observed in ileum or blood. The study associated peak circulating GvH clone levels with early post-transplant HvG declines.

Sequencing used immunoSEQ multiplex PCR; TCRdb keeps in-frame clones, though not all of them. Of around 37,000 clones listed, around four fifths are singletons. This material consisted of PBMCs, taken less than 1,400 days after transplant. The source of this sequence is a human patient who received an intestinal transplant, so some T cells may come from the graft donor. The chain has TRBV9 and TRBJ2-1; D uncertain. The CDR3 coding sequence is TGTGCCAGCAGCGTTTTACAGTGGAGCTCCTACAATGAGCAGTTCTTC. Translated, it gives CASSVLQWSSYNEQFF.